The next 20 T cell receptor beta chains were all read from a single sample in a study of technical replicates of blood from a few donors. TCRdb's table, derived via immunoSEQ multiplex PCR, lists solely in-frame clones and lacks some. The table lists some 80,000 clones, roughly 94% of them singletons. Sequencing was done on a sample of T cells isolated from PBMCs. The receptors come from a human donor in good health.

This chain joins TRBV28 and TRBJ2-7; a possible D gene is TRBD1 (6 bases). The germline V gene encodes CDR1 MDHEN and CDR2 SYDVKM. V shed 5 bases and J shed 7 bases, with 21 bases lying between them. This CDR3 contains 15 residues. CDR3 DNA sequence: TGTGCCAGCAGTGGGGACACTACGGGGCCTTGGGAGCAGTACTTC. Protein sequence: CASSGDTTGPWEQYF.

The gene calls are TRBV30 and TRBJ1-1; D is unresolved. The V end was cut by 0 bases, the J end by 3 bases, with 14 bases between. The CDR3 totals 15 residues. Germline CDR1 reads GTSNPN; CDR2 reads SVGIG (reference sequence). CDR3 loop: CAWSVGTTAHTEAFF. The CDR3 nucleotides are TGTGCCTGGAGTGTAGGCACTACCGCGCACACTGAAGCTTTCTTT.

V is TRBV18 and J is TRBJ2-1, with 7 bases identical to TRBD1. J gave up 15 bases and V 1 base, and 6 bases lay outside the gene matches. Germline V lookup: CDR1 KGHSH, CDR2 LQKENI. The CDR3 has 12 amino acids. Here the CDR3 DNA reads TGTGCCAGCTCACCACAGAAGACAGGGAGGTTCTTC. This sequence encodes CASSPQKTGRFF.

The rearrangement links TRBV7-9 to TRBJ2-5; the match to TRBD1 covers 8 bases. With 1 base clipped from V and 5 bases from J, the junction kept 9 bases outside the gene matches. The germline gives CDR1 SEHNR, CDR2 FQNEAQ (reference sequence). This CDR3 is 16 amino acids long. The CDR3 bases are TGTGCCAGCAGCTTAGATGGGAAGAGACAGGGGGAGACCCAGTACTTC. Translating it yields CASSLDGKRQGETQYF.

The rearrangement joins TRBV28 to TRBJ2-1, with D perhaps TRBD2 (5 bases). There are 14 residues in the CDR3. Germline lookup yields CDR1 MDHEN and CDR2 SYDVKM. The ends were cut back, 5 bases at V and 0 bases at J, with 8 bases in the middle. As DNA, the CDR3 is TGTGCCAGCAGTAAAGGGAGCTCCTACAATGAGCAGTTCTTC. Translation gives CASSKGSSYNEQFF. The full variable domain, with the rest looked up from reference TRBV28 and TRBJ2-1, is DVKVTQSSRYLVKRTGEKVFLECVQDMDHENMFWYRQDPGLGLRLIYFSYDVKMKEKGDIPEGYSVSREKKERFSLILESASTNQTSMYLCASSKGSSYNEQFFGPGTRLTVL.

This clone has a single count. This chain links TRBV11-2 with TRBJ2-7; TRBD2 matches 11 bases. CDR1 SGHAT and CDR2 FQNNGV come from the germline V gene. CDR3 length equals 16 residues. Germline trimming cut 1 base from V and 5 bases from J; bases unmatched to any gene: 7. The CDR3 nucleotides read TGTGCCAGCAGCTTAGGTCTGACTAGCGGGACTGACGAGCAGTACTTC. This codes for CASSLGLTSGTDEQYF.

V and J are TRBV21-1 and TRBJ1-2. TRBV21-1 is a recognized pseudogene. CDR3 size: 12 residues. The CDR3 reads CASSNHKEGYTF. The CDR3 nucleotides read TGTGCCAGCAGCAATCATAAGGAGGGCTACACCTTC.

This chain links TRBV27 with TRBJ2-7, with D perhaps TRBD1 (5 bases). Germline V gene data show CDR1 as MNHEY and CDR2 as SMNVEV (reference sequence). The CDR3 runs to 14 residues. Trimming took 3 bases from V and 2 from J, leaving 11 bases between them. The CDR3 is CASSFVQVPYEQYF. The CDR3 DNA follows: TGTGCCAGCAGTTTTGTACAGGTGCCCTACGAGCAGTACTTC.

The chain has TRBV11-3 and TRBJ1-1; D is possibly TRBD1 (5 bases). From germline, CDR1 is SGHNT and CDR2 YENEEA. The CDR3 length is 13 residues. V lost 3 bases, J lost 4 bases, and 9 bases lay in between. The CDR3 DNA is TGTGCCAGCAGCTTGTCAGGGCGCACTGAAGCTTTCTTT. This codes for CASSLSGRTEAFF.

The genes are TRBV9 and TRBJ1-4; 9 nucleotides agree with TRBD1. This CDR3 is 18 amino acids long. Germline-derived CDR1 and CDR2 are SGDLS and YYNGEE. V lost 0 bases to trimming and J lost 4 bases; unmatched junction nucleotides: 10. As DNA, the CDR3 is TGTGCCAGCAGCGTAGGTAGGGGACAGGGCATCCATAATGAAAAACTGTTTTTT. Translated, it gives CASSVGRGQGIHNEKLFF.

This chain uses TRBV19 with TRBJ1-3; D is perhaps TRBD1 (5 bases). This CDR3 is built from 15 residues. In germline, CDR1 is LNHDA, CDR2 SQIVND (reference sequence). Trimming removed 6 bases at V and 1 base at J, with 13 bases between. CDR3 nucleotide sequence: TGTGCCAGTAGCCCCAGGGAACAGTCTGGAAACACCATATATTTT. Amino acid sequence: CASSPREQSGNTIYF.

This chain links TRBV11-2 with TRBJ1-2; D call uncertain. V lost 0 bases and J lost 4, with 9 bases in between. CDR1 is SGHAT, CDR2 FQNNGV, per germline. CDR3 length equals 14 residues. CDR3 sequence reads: CASSLDLGSYGYTF. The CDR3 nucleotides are TGTGCCAGCAGCTTAGATTTAGGGAGCTATGGCTACACCTTC.

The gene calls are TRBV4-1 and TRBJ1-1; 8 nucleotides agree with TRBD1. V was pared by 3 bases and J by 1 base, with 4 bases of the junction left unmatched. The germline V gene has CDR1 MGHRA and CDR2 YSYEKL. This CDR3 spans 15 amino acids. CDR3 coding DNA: TGCGCCAGCAGCCATTACAGGGGGGAGAACACTGAAGCTTTCTTT. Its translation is CASSHYRGENTEAFF.

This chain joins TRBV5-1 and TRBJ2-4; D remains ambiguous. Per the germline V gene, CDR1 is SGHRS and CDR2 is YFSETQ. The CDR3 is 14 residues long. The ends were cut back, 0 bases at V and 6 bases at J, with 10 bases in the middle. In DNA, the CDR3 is TGCGCCAGCAGCTTGGATACACCTCTAAACATTCAGTACTTC. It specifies CASSLDTPLNIQYF. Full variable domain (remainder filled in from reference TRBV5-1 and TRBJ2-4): KAGVTQTPRYLIKTRGQQVTLSCSPISGHRSVSWYQQTPGQGLQFLFEYFSETQRNKGNFPGRFSGRQFSNSRSEMNVSTLELGDSALYLCASSLDTPLNIQYFGAGTRLSVL.

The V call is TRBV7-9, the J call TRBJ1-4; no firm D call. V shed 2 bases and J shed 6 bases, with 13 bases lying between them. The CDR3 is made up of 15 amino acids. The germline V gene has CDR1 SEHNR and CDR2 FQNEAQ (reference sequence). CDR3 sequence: CASSLLGDRDEKLFF. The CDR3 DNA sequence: TGTGCCAGCAGCTTACTCGGGGATCGGGATGAAAAACTGTTTTTT.

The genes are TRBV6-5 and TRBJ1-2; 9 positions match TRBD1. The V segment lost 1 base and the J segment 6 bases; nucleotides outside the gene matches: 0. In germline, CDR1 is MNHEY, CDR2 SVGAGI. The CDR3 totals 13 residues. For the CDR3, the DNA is TGTGCCAGCAGTTACTGGACAGGGGATGGCTACACCTTC. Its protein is CASSYWTGDGYTF.

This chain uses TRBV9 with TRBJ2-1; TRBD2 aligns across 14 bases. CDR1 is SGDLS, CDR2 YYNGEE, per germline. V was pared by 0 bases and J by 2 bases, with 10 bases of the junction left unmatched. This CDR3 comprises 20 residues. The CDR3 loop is CASSVALGLAGGSPYNEQFF. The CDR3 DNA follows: TGTGCCAGCAGCGTAGCTTTAGGACTAGCGGGAGGCTCACCCTACAATGAGCAGTTCTTC.

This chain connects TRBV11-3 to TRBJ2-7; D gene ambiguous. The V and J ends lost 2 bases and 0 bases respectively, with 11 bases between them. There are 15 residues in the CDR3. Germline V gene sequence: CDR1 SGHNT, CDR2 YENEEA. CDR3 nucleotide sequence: TGTGCCAGCAGCTTACTCTACGGAGCCTCCTACGAGCAGTACTTC. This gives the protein CASSLLYGASYEQYF. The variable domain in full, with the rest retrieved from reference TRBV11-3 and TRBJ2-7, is EAGVVQSPRYKIIEKKQPVAFWCNPISGHNTLYWYLQNLGQGPELLIRYENEEAVDDSQLPKDRFSAERLKGVDSTLKIQPAELGDSAVYLCASSLLYGASYEQYFGPGTRLTVT.

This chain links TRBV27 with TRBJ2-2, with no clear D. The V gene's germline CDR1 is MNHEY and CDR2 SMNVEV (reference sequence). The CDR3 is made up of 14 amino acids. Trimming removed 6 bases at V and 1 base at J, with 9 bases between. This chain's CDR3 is CASRTQVNTGELFF. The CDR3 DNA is TGTGCCAGCAGGACACAAGTGAACACCGGGGAGCTGTTTTTT.

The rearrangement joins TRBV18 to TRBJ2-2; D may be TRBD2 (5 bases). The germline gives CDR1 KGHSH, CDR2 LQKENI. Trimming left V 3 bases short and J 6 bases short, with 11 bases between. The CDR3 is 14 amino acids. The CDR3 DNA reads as TGTGCCAGCTCACCGGGAGAGGAGGCCGGGGAGCTGTTTTTT. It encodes CASSPGEEAGELFF.